By proportion, the clone carrying this T cell receptor (beta chain) is medium-sized. Its cognate antigen is unknown. Tregs were sorted as CD4+CD25+CD127-/low cells. CDR3 size: 12 residues. The V end lost 5 bases, the J end lost 9 bases, and 13 bases lay between the germline ends. Regarding the study as a whole: Tumor Treg TCRs overlapped most with tumor naive CD4+ cells. The TCR gene usage of tumor memory CD4+ T cells clustered together with blood and lymph node memory CD4+ cells and with lymph node naive CD4+ cells.

TRBV12-4/TRBJ1-2 clonotypes were amplified with adaptor-ligated barcode primers. TCRdb recomputed calls from the multiplex PCR reads with MiXCR, one row per CDR3 protein. There are fewer than 1,000 distinct CDR3 sequences in the sample; 20% to 25% occur only once, and over 15% lies in the top ten. The source material was Tregs sorted from blood. The origin of this receptor is a female donor with breast cancer. The chain carries TRBV12-3 or TRBV12-4 and TRBJ1-2; D not resolved. The CDR3 DNA reads as TGTGCCAGCAGTAACCGCCTTTTGAGCTACACCTTC. It specifies CASSNRLLSYTF.